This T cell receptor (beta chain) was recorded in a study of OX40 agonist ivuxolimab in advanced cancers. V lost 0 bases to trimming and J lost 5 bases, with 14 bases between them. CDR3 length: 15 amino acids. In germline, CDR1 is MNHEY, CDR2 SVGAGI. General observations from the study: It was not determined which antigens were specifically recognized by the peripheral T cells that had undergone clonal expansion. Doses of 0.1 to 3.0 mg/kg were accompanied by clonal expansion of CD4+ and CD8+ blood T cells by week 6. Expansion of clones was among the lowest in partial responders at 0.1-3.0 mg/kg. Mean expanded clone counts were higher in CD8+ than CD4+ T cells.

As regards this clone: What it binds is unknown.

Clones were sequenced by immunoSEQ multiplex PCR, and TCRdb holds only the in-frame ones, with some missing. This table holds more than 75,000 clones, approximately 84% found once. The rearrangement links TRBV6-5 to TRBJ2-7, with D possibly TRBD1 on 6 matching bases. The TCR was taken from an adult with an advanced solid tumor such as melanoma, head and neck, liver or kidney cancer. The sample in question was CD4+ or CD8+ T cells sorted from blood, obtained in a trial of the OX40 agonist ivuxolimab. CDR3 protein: CASSYSVNRDHEQYF. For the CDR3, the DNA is TGTGCCAGCAGTTACTCGGTGAACAGGGACCACGAGCAGTACTTC.